This entry lists 20 T cell receptor beta chains sequenced from one sample in a study of beta chain features in type 1 diabetes. Study conclusions and caveats: In every one of the four CD4+ subsets, TCRB CDR3s were moderately but significantly shorter in Type 1 diabetes patients.

These receptors have no identified antigens. Since all of the isolated RNA was reverse transcribed, expressed TCRB transcripts were what got sequenced. TCRdb keeps only in-frame clones here, not all; method: immunoSEQ multiplex PCR. Among 25,000 to 30,000 clones listed, less than 60% were seen once. Sequencing input: Tregs from blood. These receptors were taken from a woman between 18 and 29 years old with type 1 diabetes.

The V gene is TRBV7-2, the J gene TRBJ1-2; 7 bases are a match to TRBD1. The V gene's germline CDR1 is SGHTA and CDR2 FQGNSA. The CDR3 spans 14 residues. Trimming at V came to 1 base and at J to 4 bases, leaving 3 bases not matched to a gene. CDR3 in amino acids: CASSLGQGGYGYTF. DNA for the CDR3: TGTGCCAGCAGCTTAGGACAGGGAGGCTATGGCTACACCTTC.

The table lists this clone with a count of one. The gene calls are TRBV7-2 and TRBJ2-5; a weak D match, TRBD2 (5 bases). The closer fit of TRBJ2-7 to the DNA end suggests the J call may be wrong. This CDR3 region has 14 residues. In germline, CDR1 is SGHTA, CDR2 FQGNSA. The CDR3 DNA follows: TGTGCCAGCAGCTTAGGGAGGCACTCCTACGAGCAGTACTTC. This codes for CASSLGRHSYEQYF.

This chain joins TRBV11-2 and TRBJ2-4; D possibly corresponds to TRBD1 (8 bases). CDR3 length equals 15 residues. The germline V gene has CDR1 SGHAT and CDR2 FQNNGV. V shed 4 bases and J shed 15 bases, with 25 bases lying between them. The CDR3 sequence is CASSYGAGGGGSWYF. CDR3 sequence (DNA): TGTGCCAGCAGCTATGGGGCAGGGGGCGGGGGTAGTTGGTACTTC.

This clone was counted between two and nine times. This chain connects TRBV5-1 to TRBJ2-7, with D maybe TRBD1 (6 bases). The V end was cut by 7 bases, the J end by 5 bases, with 19 bases between. The CDR3 has 14 amino acids. Looked up from germline, CDR1 is SGHRS and CDR2 is YFSETQ. In nucleotides, the CDR3 is TGCGCCAGCTCTGGGGGCCAGGGCGTCGACGAGCAGTACTTC. Translating it yields CASSGGQGVDEQYF.

The chain combines TRBV18 with TRBJ2-1, with D maybe TRBD1 (6 bases). CDR3 size: 15 residues. Trimming stripped 8 bases from V and 7 bases from J, with 21 bases between. The germline V gene has CDR1 KGHSH and CDR2 LQKENI. The CDR3: CASQNSGDPQNEQFF. CDR3 in DNA: TGTGCCAGCCAAAATTCAGGGGACCCCCAGAATGAGCAGTTCTTC.

The gene calls are TRBV13 and TRBJ2-3; D might be TRBD2 (6 bases). Trimming shortened V by 0 bases and J by 7 bases, and 11 bases separated the two germline ends. Looked up from germline, CDR1 is PRHDT and CDR2 is FYEKMQ (reference sequence). The CDR3 length is 14 residues. CDR3 in amino acids: CASSLGRGLNTQYF. Here the CDR3 DNA reads TGTGCCAGCAGCTTAGGCCGGGGACTTAATACGCAGTATTTT.

This clone showed up just a few times. V is TRBV18 and J is TRBJ2-3; D is perhaps TRBD1 (6 bases). Per the germline V gene, CDR1 is KGHSH and CDR2 is LQKENI. The CDR3 spans 16 residues. V lost 0 bases to trimming and J lost 0 bases, with 10 bases between them. CDR3 amino acids: CASSPPRQASTDTQYF. In nucleotides, the CDR3 is TGTGCCAGCTCACCACCTCGACAGGCGAGCACAGATACGCAGTATTTT.

The genes are TRBV7-2 and TRBJ2-1, with D possibly matching TRBD1 (6 bases). The CDR3 sequence is 16 residues long. Trimming pared 2 bases from V and 4 bases from J, leaving 15 bases between. CDR1 and CDR2 from the germline V gene are SGHTA and FQGNSA. The CDR3, as DNA: TGTGCCAGCAGCTTAATGTCGGGGCAGGGGTACAATGAGCAGTTCTTC. Its protein is CASSLMSGQGYNEQFF.

The V gene is TRBV30, the J gene TRBJ2-7, with TRBD2 matching 9 bases. The V gene end was trimmed by 0 bases and the J gene end by 7 bases; junction bases not matched to a gene: 13. The CDR3 is made up of 16 amino acids. Germline V gene sequence: CDR1 GTSNPN, CDR2 SVGIG (reference sequence). CDR3: CAWSVRAGSAGGEQYV. CDR3 bases: TGTGCCTGGAGTGTCCGAGCTGGTTCCGCGGGGGGGGAGCAGTACGTC.

The chain employs TRBV2 and TRBJ1-1; D not resolved. Deletions cut 7 bases from V and 10 bases from J, with 19 bases between. Germline V lookup: CDR1 SNHLY, CDR2 FYNNEI. This CDR3 has 13 residues. The CDR3 region is CASTPVGSGGAFF. Written as DNA, the CDR3 is TGTGCCAGCACCCCAGTAGGATCGGGAGGAGCTTTCTTT.

V gene TRBV14 combines with J gene TRBJ1-2, with TRBD1 matching 9 bases. The CDR3 is 13 amino acids. With 4 bases clipped from V and 8 bases from J, the junction kept 5 bases outside the gene matches. Germline assignment: CDR1 SGHDN and CDR2 FVKESK. The DNA of the CDR3 is TGTGCCAGCAGCCCCGGACAGGGGCGGGGCTACACCTTC. It specifies CASSPGQGRGYTF.

This clone was detected a few times. CDR3 sequence (DNA): TGCAGCGTTGCGGGTACGAACACCGGGGAGCTGTTTTTT. This encodes CSVAGTNTGELFF. This chain uses TRBV29-1 with TRBJ2-2; no definite D call. The CDR3 has 13 residues. Looked up from germline, CDR1 is SQVTM and CDR2 is ANQGSEA. Trimming took off 4 bases at V and 0 bases at J, with 6 bases between the two ends.

This clone came up a few times. The chain joins TRBV30 to TRBJ2-5, with TRBD2 matching 11 bases. The CDR3 contains 15 residues. Germline CDR1 GTSNPN, CDR2 SVGIG (reference sequence). The V gene end was trimmed by 4 bases and the J gene end by 2 bases; junction bases not matched to a gene: 6. CDR3 protein: CAWTAGLAAQETQYF. For the CDR3, the DNA is TGTGCCTGGACGGCGGGACTAGCGGCACAAGAGACCCAGTACTTC.

The chain joins TRBV5-4 to TRBJ1-4; D not certain. CDR3 length equals 16 residues. The V gene's germline CDR1 is SGHNT and CDR2 YYREEE (reference sequence). Trimming shortened V by 2 bases and J by 3 bases, and 14 bases separated the two germline ends. CDR3 loop: CASSFRTAWANEKLFF. As DNA, the CDR3 is TGTGCCAGCAGCTTCCGAACAGCCTGGGCTAATGAAAAACTGTTTTTT.

This clone was recorded once. V gene TRBV2 combines with J gene TRBJ2-2; D call uncertain. From germline, CDR1 is SNHLY and CDR2 FYNNEI. The CDR3 is 14 residues long. Between the trimmed V and J ends, which lost 2 bases and 4 bases, there was a span of 8 bases. CDR3 sequence (DNA): TGTGCCAGCAGTGAATCAACGGGCACCGGGGAGCTGTTTTTT. As protein: CASSESTGTGELFF.

The CDR3 coding sequence is TGTGCCAGCAGCCAGACTAGCGGGAGGGCCGTGGAGCAGTTCTTC. Its protein product is CASSQTSGRAVEQFF. The chain is built from TRBV4-2 and TRBJ2-1; 14 positions match TRBD2. V trimming: 3 bases; J trimming: 10 bases; junction bases outside the gene matches: 5. Germline V gene data show CDR1 as LGHNA and CDR2 as YNFKEQ. This CDR3 is 15 amino acids long.

In this sample, this clone turned up a few times. The chain recombines TRBV5-1 with TRBJ2-3; TRBD1 matches 9 bases. This CDR3 comprises 15 residues. The germline gives CDR1 SGHRS, CDR2 YFSETQ. J gave up 0 bases and V 3 bases, and 2 bases lay outside the gene matches. The CDR3 here is CASSSGQGSTDTQYF. The CDR3 DNA sequence: TGCGCCAGCAGCTCAGGACAGGGGAGCACAGATACGCAGTATTTT.

This rearrangement joins TRBV23-1 to TRBJ1-1; the D is unclear. TRBV23-1 is noted as an ORF with a role that remains uncertain. The CDR3 contains 14 residues. With 3 bases removed from V and 0 bases from J, the gap between germline ends came to 8 bases. The CDR3 region is CASSHSVMNTEAFF. CDR3 coding DNA: TGCGCCAGCAGTCACTCAGTTATGAACACTGAAGCTTTCTTT.

A word on this clone: A junction end diverges from the germline sequence, so it may reflect a read error. The chain recombines TRBV7-2 with TRBJ2-5; D could derive from TRBD1 or TRBD2 (6 bases each). Germline V gene lookup returns CDR1 SGHTA and CDR2 FQGNSA. The CDR3 totals 16 residues. Here the CDR3 reads CASSLAITGSQETQYF. CDR3 nucleotide sequence: TGTGCCAGCAGCCTAGCGATAACAGGGTCCCAAGAGACCCAGTACTTC. Full variable domain (rest looked up from reference TRBV7-2 and TRBJ2-5): GAGVSQSPSNKVTEKGKDVELRCDPISGHTALYWYRQSLGQGLEFLIYFQGNSAPDKSGLPSDRFSAERTGGSVSTLTIQRTQQEDSAVYLCASSLAITGSQETQYFGPGTRLLVL.

The V gene is TRBV6-5, the J gene TRBJ2-1; 7 nucleotides line up with TRBD1. Losses at the gene ends were 5 bases for V and 8 bases for J; bases not matched to a gene: 9. The CDR3 is made up of 14 amino acids. The germline V gene has CDR1 MNHEY and CDR2 SVGAGI. The CDR3 nucleotides read TGTGCCAGCAGTCGGACAGGTCCGCGCGATGAGCAGTTCTTC. This codes for CASSRTGPRDEQFF.